A selection of T cell receptor beta chains follows, all from one sample in a study of post-analysis software for immune sequencing data. A single record per CDR3 protein comes from TCRdb applying MiXCR to the PCR reads. This sample carries about 160,000 distinct CDR3 sequences, about 34% of them seen once, and the ten largest clones take roughly 28%. This sample comprised blood, obtained after autologous hematopoietic stem cell transplantation. The receptors come from a girl aged 10 to 17 with multiple sclerosis. Each CDR3 is given with its conserved first and last residue. Not every row has a clone size; where given, it reads once, few, many or a size class.

- | TRBV5-1 | CASSLGGSDTEAFF
- | TRBV20-1 | CSARVPPYEQYF
- | TRBV2 | CANRRREPTDTQYF
- | TRBV2 | CASCEGPYNEQFF
few | TRBV20-1 | CSARQVNYGYTF
few | TRBV5-1 | CASSAPGNREDDYEQYF
- | TRBV24-1 | CATKGGAKNTEAFF
few | TRBV27 | CASGTGGGTEAFF
- | TRBV20-1 | CSATGLQETQYF
- | TRBV29-1 | CSVARTGDQDSPLHF
few | TRBV5-6 | CASSLLLAGGYEQYF
- | TRBV14 | CASSSRAGTTDTQYF